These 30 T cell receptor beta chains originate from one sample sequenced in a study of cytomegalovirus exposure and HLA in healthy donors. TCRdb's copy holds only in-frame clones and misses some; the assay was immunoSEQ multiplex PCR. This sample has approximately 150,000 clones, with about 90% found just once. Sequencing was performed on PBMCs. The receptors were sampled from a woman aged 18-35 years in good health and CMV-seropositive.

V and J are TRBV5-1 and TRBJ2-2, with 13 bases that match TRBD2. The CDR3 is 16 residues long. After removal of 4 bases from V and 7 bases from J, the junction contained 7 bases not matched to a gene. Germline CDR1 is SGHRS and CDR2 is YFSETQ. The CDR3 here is CASSLGLAGKGGELFF. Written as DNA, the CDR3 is TGCGCCAGCAGCCTGGGACTAGCGGGAAAGGGCGGGGAGCTGTTTTTT. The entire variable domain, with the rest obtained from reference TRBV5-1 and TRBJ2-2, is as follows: KAGVTQTPRYLIKTRGQQVTLSCSPISGHRSVSWYQQTPGQGLQFLFEYFSETQRNKGNFPGRFSGRQFSNSRSEMNVSTLELGDSALYLCASSLGLAGKGGELFFGEGSRLTVL.

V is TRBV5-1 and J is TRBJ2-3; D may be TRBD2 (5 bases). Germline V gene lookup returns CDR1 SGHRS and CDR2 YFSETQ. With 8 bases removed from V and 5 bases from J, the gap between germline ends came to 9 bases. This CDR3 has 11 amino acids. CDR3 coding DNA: TGCGCCAGTTTTGGGAGAGATACGCAGTATTTT. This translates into CASFGRDTQYF.

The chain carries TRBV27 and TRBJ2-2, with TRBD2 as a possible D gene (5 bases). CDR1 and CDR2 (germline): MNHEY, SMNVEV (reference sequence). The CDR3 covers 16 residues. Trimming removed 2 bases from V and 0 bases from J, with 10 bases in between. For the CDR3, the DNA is TGTGCCAGCAGTTTACGTAGCGCAACGAACACCGGGGAGCTGTTTTTT. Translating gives CASSLRSATNTGELFF.

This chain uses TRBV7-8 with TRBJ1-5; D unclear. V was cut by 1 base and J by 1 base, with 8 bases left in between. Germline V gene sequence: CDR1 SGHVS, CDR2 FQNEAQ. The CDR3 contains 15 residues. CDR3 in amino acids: CASSLGRISNQPQHF. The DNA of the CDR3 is TGTGCCAGCAGCTTAGGGAGGATCAGCAATCAGCCCCAGCATTTT.

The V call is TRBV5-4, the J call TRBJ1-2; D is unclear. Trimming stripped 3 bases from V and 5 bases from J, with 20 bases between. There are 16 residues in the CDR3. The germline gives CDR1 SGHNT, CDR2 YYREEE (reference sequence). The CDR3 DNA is TGTGCCAGCAGCTCGGAGATAGCCCCTTCCCCGTATGGCTACACCTTC. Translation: CASSSEIAPSPYGYTF.

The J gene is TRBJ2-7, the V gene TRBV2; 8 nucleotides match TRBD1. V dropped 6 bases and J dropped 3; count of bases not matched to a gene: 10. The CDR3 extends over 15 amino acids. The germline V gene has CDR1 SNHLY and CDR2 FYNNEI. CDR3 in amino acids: CASRNNRGIGYEQYF. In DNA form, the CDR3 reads TGTGCCAGCAGGAACAACAGGGGGATCGGCTACGAGCAGTACTTC.

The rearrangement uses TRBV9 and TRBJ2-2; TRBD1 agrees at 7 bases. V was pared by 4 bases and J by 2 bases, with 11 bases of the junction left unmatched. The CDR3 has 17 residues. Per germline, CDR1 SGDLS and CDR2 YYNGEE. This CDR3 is CASSRYSGQDNTGELFF. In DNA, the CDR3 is TGTGCCAGCAGCCGCTACTCTGGACAGGACAACACCGGGGAGCTGTTTTTT.

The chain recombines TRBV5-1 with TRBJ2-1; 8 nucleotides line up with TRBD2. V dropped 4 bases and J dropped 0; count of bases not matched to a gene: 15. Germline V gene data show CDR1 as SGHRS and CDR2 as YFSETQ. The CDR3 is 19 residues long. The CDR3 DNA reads TGCGCCAGCAGCCCACCCCTGAGCGGGGGTCTGAGCTCCTACAATGAGCAGTTCTTC. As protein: CASSPPLSGGLSSYNEQFF.

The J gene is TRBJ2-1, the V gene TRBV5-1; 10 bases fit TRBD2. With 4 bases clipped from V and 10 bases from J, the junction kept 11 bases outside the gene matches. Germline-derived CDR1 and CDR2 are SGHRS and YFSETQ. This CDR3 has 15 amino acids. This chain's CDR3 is CASSVAGGTVVEQFF. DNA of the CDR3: TGCGCCAGCAGCGTAGCGGGGGGTACGGTGGTGGAGCAGTTCTTC.

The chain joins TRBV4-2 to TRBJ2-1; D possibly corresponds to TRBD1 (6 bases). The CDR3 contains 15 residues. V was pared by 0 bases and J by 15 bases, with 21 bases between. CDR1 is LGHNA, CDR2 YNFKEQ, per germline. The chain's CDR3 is CASSQEAQGSLVRFF. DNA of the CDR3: TGTGCCAGCAGCCAAGAAGCACAGGGAAGTCTTGTAAGGTTCTTC.

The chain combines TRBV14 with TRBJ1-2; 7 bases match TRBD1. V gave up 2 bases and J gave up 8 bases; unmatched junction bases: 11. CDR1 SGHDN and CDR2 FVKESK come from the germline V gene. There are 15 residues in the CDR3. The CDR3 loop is CASSQRDSPLYGYTF. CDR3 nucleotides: TGTGCCAGCAGCCAAAGGGACAGCCCCCTATACGGCTACACCTTC. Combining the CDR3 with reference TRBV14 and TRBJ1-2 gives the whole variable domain EAGVTQFPSHSVIEKGQTVTLRCDPISGHDNLYWYRRVMGKEIKFLLHFVKESKQDESGMPNNRFLAERTGGTYSTLKVQPAELEDSGVYFCASSQRDSPLYGYTFGSGTRLTVV.

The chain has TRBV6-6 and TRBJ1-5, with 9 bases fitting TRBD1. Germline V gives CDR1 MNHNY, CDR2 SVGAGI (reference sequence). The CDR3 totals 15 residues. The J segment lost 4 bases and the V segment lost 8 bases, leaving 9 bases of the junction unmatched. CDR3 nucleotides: TGTGCCAGCGAACGTCCCGGACAGGGGAATCAGCCCCAGCATTTT. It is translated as CASERPGQGNQPQHF.

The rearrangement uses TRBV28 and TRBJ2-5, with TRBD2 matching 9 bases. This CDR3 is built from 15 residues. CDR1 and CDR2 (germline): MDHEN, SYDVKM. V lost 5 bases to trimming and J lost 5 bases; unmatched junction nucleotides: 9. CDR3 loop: CASSTLAGGLETQYF. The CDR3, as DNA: TGTGCCAGCAGTACGCTCGCGGGAGGGCTCGAGACCCAGTACTTC. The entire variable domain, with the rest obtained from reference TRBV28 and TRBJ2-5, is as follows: DVKVTQSSRYLVKRTGEKVFLECVQDMDHENMFWYRQDPGLGLRLIYFSYDVKMKEKGDIPEGYSVSREKKERFSLILESASTNQTSMYLCASSTLAGGLETQYFGPGTRLLVL.

The CDR3 DNA follows: TGTGCCAGCAGCTTAAGTTCGATTTTAGCGGGGTATGGCTACACCTTC. The encoded protein is CASSLSSILAGYGYTF. The chain employs TRBV7-2 and TRBJ1-2; D is unresolved. Trimming shortened V by 2 bases and J by 5 bases, and 18 bases separated the two germline ends. This CDR3 contains 16 residues. Germline values: CDR1 SGHTA, CDR2 FQGNSA.

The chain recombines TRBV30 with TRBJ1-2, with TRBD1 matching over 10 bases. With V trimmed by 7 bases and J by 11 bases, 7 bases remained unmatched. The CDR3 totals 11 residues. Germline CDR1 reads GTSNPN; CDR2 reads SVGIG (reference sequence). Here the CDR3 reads CASTGGDRYTF. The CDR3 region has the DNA TGTGCCTCGACAGGGGGCGATAGGTACACCTTC.

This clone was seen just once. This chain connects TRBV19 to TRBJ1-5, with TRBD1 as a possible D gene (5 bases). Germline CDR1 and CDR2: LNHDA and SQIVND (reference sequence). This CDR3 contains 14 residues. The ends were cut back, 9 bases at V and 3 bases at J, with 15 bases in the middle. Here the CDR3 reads CASSSQGNNQPQHF. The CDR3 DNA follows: TGTGCCAGCTCCTCCCAGGGAAACAATCAGCCCCAGCATTTT.

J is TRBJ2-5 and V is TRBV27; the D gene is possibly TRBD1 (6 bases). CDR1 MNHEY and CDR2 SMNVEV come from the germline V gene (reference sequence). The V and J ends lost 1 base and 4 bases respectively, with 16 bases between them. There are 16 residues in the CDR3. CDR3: CASSLYRAVGVETQYF. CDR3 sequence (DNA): TGTGCCAGCAGTTTATACAGGGCGGTTGGGGTAGAGACCCAGTACTTC.

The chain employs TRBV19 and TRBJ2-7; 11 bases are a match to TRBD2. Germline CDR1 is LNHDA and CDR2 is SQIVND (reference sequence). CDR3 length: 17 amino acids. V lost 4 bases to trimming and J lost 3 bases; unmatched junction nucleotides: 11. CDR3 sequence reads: CASSTETRLAGFYEQYF. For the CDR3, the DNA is TGTGCCAGTAGTACGGAAACGAGACTAGCGGGATTCTACGAGCAGTACTTC.

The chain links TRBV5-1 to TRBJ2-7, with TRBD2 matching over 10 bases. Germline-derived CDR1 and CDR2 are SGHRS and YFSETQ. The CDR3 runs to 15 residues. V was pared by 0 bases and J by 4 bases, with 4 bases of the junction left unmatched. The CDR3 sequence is CASSLASGREYEQYF. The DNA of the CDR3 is TGCGCCAGCAGCTTGGCCAGCGGGAGGGAATACGAGCAGTACTTC.

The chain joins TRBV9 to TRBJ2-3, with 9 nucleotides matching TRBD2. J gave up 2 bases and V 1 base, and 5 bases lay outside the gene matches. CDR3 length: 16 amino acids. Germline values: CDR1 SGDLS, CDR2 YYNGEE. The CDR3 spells CASSVIAGAITDTQYF. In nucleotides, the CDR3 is TGTGCCAGCAGCGTAATAGCGGGAGCGATCACAGATACGCAGTATTTT.

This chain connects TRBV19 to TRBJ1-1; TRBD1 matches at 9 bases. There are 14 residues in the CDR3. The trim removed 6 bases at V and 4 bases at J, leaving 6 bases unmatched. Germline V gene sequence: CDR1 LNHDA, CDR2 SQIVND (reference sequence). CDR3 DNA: TGTGCCAGTAGCACAACAGGGGGCCGCACTGAAGCTTTCTTT. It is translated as CASSTTGGRTEAFF. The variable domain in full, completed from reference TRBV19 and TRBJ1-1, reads DGGITQSPKYLFRKEGQNVTLSCEQNLNHDAMYWYRQDPGQGLRLIYYSQIVNDFQKGDIAEGYSVSREKKESFPLTVTSAQKNPTAFYLCASSTTGGRTEAFFGQGTRLTVV.

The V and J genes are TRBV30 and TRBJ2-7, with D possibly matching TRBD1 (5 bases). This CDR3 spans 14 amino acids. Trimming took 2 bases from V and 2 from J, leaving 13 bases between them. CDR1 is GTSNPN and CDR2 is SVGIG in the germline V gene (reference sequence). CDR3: CAWSRTSIPYEQYF. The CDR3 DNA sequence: TGTGCCTGGAGTCGGACAAGTATCCCCTACGAGCAGTACTTC.

The CDR3 DNA sequence: TGCGCCAGCAGCTTGGATGCGGGGACCGGGGAGCTGTTTTTT. Its protein is CASSLDAGTGELFF. The chain employs TRBV5-1 and TRBJ2-2, with TRBD2 as a possible D gene (6 bases). The CDR3 is made up of 14 amino acids. The V gene's germline CDR1 is SGHRS and CDR2 YFSETQ. Trimming cost V 0 bases and J 5 bases, with 8 bases left between them.

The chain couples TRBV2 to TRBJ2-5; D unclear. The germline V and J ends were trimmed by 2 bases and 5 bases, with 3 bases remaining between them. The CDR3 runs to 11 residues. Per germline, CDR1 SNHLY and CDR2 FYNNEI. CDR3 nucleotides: TGTGCCAGCAGTGAACTGGAGACCCAGTACTTC. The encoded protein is CASSELETQYF.

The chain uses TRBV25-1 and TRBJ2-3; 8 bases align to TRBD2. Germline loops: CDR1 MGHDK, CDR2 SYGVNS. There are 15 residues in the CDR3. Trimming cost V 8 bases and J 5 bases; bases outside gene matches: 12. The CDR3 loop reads CASGTREGPRDTQYF. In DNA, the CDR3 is TGTGCCAGCGGGACACGGGAGGGCCCTCGAGATACGCAGTATTTT.

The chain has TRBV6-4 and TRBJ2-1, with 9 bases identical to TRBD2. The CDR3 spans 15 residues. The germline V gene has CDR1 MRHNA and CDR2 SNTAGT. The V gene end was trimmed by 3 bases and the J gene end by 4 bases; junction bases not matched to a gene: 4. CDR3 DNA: TGTGCCAGCAGTGAAACGACTAGCGGTTACAATGAGCAGTTCTTC. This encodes CASSETTSGYNEQFF.

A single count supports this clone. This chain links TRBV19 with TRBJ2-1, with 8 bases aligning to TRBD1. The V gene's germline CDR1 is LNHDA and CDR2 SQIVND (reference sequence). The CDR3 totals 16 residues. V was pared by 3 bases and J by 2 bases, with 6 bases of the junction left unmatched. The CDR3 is CASSIGRGLTYNEQFF. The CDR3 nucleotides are TGTGCCAGTAGTATTGGCAGGGGGCTTACCTACAATGAGCAGTTCTTC.

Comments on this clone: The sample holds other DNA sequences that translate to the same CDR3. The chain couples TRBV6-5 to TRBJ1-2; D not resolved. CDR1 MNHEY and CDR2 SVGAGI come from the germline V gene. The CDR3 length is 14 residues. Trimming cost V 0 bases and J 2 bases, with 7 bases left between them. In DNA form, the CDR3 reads TGTGCCAGCAGTTACTCGGCAGGAAACTATGGCTACACCTTC. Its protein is CASSYSAGNYGYTF.

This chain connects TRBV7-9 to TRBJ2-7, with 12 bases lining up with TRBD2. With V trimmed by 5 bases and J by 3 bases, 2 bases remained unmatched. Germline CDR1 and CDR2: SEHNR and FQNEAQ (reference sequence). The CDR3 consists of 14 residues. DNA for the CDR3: TGTGCCAGCAGCGGGGGACTAGCGGGCTACGAGCAGTACTTC. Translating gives CASSGGLAGYEQYF.

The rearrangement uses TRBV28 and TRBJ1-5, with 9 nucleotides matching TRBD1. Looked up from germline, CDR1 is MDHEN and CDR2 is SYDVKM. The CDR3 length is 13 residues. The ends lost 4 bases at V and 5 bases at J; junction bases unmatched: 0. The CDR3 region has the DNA TGTGCCAGCAGTTGGACAGGGGATCAGCCCCAGCATTTT. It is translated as CASSWTGDQPQHF.